Below are 9 T cell receptor beta chains sequenced from a single sample in a study of cytomegalovirus exposure and HLA in healthy donors. Primers for the PCR totalled 60 Vbeta and 13 Jbeta. Assay used: immunoSEQ multiplex PCR; TCRdb lists only in-frame clones, some missing. The data contain 130,000 or so clones, roughly 87% of them singletons. Sequencing was performed on PBMCs. All receptors come from a woman between 18 and 30 years old in good health and CMV-seronegative.

This chain links TRBV7-2 with TRBJ2-7, with TRBD2 matching over 14 bases. Germline V gene lookup returns CDR1 SGHTA and CDR2 FQGNSA. V lost 4 bases, J lost 11 bases, and 4 bases stayed unmatched. CDR3 length: 13 residues. DNA for the CDR3: TGTGCCAGCAGCTATGGACTAGCGGGGGGAGAGTACTTC. As protein: CASSYGLAGGEYF.

The chain combines TRBV19 with TRBJ1-1; D gene ambiguous. The CDR3 consists of 17 residues. Trimming removed 6 bases from V and 0 bases from J, with 20 bases in between. Germline lookup yields CDR1 LNHDA and CDR2 SQIVND (reference sequence). The CDR3 DNA is TGTGCCAGTAGACCGTCCCCTATTAATCCTGTGAACACTGAAGCTTTCTTT. This sequence encodes CASRPSPINPVNTEAFF. Full variable domain (outside the CDR3, taken from reference TRBV19 and TRBJ1-1): DGGITQSPKYLFRKEGQNVTLSCEQNLNHDAMYWYRQDPGQGLRLIYYSQIVNDFQKGDIAEGYSVSREKKESFPLTVTSAQKNPTAFYLCASRPSPINPVNTEAFFGQGTRLTVV.

This chain uses TRBV9 with TRBJ1-2, with 7 bases matching TRBD1. This CDR3 comprises 15 residues. With V trimmed by 3 bases and J by 0 bases, 5 bases remained unmatched. Germline assignment: CDR1 SGDLS and CDR2 YYNGEE. In DNA, the CDR3 is TGTGCCAGCAGCGGAGAAGACAGGGCTAACTATGGCTACACCTTC. Its translation: CASSGEDRANYGYTF.

This chain links TRBV5-1 with TRBJ2-5; 13 positions agree with TRBD2. Germline V lookup: CDR1 SGHRS, CDR2 YFSETQ. CDR3 length: 14 amino acids. After removal of 4 bases from V and 11 bases from J, the junction contained 8 bases not matched to a gene. The chain's CDR3 is CASSSTSGGDGQYF. The CDR3, as DNA: TGCGCCAGCAGCAGTACTAGCGGGGGGGACGGGCAGTACTTC.

The rearrangement uses TRBV27 and TRBJ2-7; TRBD2 matches at 12 bases. Germline V gene lookup returns CDR1 MNHEY and CDR2 SMNVEV (reference sequence). V dropped 6 bases and J dropped 5; count of bases not matched to a gene: 8. The CDR3 spans 15 residues. This chain's CDR3 is CASSRRLAGDHEQYF. The CDR3 DNA reads TGTGCCAGCAGCCGACGACTAGCGGGAGACCACGAGCAGTACTTC.

The chain is built from TRBV13 and TRBJ2-1; 8 nucleotides line up with TRBD2. The CDR3 has 16 residues. Trimming took 2 bases from V and 4 from J; bases not matched to a gene: 7. Germline values: CDR1 PRHDT, CDR2 FYEKMQ (reference sequence). The CDR3 DNA is TGTGCCAGCAGCTTAAGGGGGACTAGTTCTTACAATGAGCAGTTCTTC. Its translation: CASSLRGTSSYNEQFF.

The gene calls are TRBV19 and TRBJ1-3; D unresolved. This CDR3 spans 15 amino acids. V lost 7 bases and J 0 bases, leaving 13 bases between the germline ends. Germline values: CDR1 LNHDA, CDR2 SQIVND (reference sequence). The CDR3 loop is CASTPMEGSGNTIYF. As DNA, the CDR3 is TGTGCCAGTACCCCGATGGAGGGCTCTGGAAACACCATATATTTT.

This chain uses TRBV11-2 with TRBJ2-1, with 11 positions matching TRBD2. With V trimmed by 5 bases and J by 9 bases, 12 bases remained unmatched. CDR3 size: 16 residues. Germline V gene lookup returns CDR1 SGHAT and CDR2 FQNNGV. CDR3 DNA sequence: TGTGCCAGCAGCAACTTAGCGGGAGGGAAAGCGGGTGAGCAGTTCTTC. Translation gives CASSNLAGGKAGEQFF.

This chain links TRBV7-9 with TRBJ2-1; the match to TRBD2 covers 10 bases. V shed 2 bases, J shed 3 bases, and the junction held 7 bases outside the gene matches. The CDR3 totals 17 residues. The germline CDR1 and CDR2 sequences are SEHNR and FQNEAQ (reference sequence). The CDR3 spells CASSLNQRGGLYNEQFF. CDR3 coding DNA: TGTGCCAGCAGCTTAAATCAGCGGGGGGGCCTCTACAATGAGCAGTTCTTC. Looking up the rest from reference TRBV7-9 and TRBJ2-1 gives the full variable domain: DTGVSQNPRHKITKRGQNVTFRCDPISEHNRLYWYRQTLGQGPEFLTYFQNEAQLEKSRLLSDRFSAERPKGSFSTLEIQRTEQGDSAMYLCASSLNQRGGLYNEQFFGPGTRLTVL.